The TCR beta chain described here comes from a study of cytomegalovirus exposure and HLA in healthy donors. Study-level findings and limits: Subsequent analysis revealed that first-cohort TCR clusters tended to co-occur in the approximately 120 validation repertoires.

The V gene end was trimmed by 5 bases and the J gene end by 4 bases; junction bases not matched to a gene: 7. Germline V lookup: CDR1 MDHEN, CDR2 SYDVKM. The CDR3 has 14 amino acids. The protocol was immunoSEQ multiplex PCR, while the TCRdb copy is restricted to in-frame clones and leaves out a portion. This sample yields 82,000 or so clones, of which roughly 94% are seen a single time; around 0.69% belongs to the top ten. In the case of this clone: Antigen specificity is unknown.

The sequenced sample consisted of PBMCs. The genes are TRBV28 and TRBJ1-2; 7 bases align to TRBD1. The sequence was collected from a woman aged 18-30 years in good health and CMV-seronegative. The CDR3, as DNA: TGTGCCAGCAGTCCAGGGGGGACCTCCTATGGCTACACCTTC. It translates to CASSPGGTSYGYTF.